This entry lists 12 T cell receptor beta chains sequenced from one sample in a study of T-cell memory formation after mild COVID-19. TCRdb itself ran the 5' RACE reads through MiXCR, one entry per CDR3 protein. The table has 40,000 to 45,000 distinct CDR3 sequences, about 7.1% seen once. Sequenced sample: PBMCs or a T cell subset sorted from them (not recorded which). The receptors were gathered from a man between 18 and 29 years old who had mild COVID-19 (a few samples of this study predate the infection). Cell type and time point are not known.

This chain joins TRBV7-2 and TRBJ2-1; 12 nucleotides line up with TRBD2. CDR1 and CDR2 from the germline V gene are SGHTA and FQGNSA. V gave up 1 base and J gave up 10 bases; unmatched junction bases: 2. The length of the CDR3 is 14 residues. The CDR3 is CASSLELAGGEQFF. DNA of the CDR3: TGTGCCAGCAGCTTAGAACTAGCGGGGGGAGAGCAGTTCTTC.

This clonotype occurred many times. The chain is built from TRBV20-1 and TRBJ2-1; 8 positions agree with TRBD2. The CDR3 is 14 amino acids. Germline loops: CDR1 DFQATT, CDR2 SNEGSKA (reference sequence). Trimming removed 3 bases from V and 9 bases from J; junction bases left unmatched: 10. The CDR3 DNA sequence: TGCAGTGCTAGGGGACTAGGTGTTAGCTTTGAGCAGTTCTTC. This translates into CSARGLGVSFEQFF.

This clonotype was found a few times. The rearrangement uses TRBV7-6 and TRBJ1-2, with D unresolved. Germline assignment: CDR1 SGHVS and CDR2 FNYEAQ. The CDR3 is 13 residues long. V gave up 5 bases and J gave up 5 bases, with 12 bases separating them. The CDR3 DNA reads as TGTGCCAGCAGCCCAGGCGGAGGGTATGGCTACACCTTC. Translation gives CASSPGGGYGYTF.

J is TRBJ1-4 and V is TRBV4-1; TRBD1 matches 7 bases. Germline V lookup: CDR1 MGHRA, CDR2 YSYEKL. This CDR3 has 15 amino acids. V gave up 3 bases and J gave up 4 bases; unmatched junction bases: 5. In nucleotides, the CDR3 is TGCGCCAGCAGCCAGCAGGACAGGCGTAATGAAAAACTGTTTTTT. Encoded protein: CASSQQDRRNEKLFF.

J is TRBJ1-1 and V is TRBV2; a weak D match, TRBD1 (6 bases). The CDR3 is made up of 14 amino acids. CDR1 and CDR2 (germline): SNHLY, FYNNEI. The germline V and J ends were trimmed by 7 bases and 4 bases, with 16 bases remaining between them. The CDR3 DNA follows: TGTGCCAGCACCGCGCGAGGGGGAGGCACTGAAGCTTTCTTT. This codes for CASTARGGGTEAFF. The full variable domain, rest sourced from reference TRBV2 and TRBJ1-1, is EPEVTQTPSHQVTQMGQEVILRCVPISNHLYFYWYRQILGQKVEFLVSFYNNEISEKSEIFDDQFSVERPDGSNFTLKIRSTKLEDSAMYFCASTARGGGTEAFFGQGTRLTVV.

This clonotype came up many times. CDR3 nucleotide sequence: TGCGCCAGCAGACTAGCGGGGGGGGCGGATACGCAGTATTTT. Protein sequence: CASRLAGGADTQYF. V is TRBV10-2 and J is TRBJ2-3; 13 bases fit TRBD2. CDR1 is WSHSY and CDR2 is SAAADI in the germline V gene. The CDR3 contains 14 residues. With 6 bases clipped from V and 6 bases from J, the junction kept 3 bases outside the gene matches.

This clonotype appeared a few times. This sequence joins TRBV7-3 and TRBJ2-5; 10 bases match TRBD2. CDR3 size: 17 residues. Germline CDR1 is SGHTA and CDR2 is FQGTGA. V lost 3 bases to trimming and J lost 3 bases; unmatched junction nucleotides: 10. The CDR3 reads CASSLSSGGLEEETQYF. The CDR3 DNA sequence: TGTGCCAGCAGCTTGTCTAGCGGGGGTCTAGAAGAAGAGACCCAGTACTTC.

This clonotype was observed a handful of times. CDR3: CASSPAGTGWTDTQYF. The DNA for the CDR3 is TGCGCCAGCAGCCCAGCCGGGACAGGGTGGACAGATACGCAGTATTTT. The chain carries TRBV5-1 and TRBJ2-3; TRBD1 agrees at 9 bases. The ends lost 4 bases at V and 3 bases at J; junction bases unmatched: 9. The germline V gene has CDR1 SGHRS and CDR2 YFSETQ. The CDR3 sequence is 16 residues long. Combining the CDR3 with reference TRBV5-1 and TRBJ2-3 gives the whole variable domain KAGVTQTPRYLIKTRGQQVTLSCSPISGHRSVSWYQQTPGQGLQFLFEYFSETQRNKGNFPGRFSGRQFSNSRSEMNVSTLELGDSALYLCASSPAGTGWTDTQYFGPGTRLTVL.

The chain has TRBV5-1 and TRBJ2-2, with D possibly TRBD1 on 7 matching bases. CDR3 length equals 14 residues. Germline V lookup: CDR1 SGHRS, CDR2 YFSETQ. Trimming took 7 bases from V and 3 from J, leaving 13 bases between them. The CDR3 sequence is CASSEGQYTGELFF. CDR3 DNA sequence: TGCGCCAGCTCGGAGGGACAGTACACCGGGGAGCTGTTTTTT.

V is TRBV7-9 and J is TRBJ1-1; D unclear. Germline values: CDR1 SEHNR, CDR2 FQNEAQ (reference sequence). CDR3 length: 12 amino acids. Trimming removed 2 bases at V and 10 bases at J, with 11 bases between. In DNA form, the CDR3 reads TGTGCCAGCAGCTTATATGGGTCAGGAGCTTTCTTT. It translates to CASSLYGSGAFF.

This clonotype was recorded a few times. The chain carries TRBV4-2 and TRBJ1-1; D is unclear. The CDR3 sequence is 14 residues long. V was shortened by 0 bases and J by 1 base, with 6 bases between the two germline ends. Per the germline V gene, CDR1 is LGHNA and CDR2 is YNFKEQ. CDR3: CASSQDVGNTEAFF. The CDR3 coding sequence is TGTGCCAGCAGCCAAGATGTGGGGAACACTGAAGCTTTCTTT.

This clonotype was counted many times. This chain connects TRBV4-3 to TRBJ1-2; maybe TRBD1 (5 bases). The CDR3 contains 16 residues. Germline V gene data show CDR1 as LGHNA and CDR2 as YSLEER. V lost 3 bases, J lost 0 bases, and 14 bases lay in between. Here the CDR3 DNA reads TGCGCCAGCAGCCAGGACTGGGGGTACGCTAACTATGGCTACACCTTC. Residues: CASSQDWGYANYGYTF.